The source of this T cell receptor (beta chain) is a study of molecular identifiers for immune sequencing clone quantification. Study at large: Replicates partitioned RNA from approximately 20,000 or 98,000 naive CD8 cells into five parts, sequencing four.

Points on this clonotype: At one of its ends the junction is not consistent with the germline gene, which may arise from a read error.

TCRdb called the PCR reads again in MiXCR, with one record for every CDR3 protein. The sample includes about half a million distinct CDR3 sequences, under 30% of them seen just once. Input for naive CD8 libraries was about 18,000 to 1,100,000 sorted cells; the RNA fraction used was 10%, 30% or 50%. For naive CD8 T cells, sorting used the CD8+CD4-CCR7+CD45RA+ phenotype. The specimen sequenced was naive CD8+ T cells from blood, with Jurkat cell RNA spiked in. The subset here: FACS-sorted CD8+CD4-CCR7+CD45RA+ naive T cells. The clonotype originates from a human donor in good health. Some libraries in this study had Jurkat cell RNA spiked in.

The CDR3 sequence is CASSLGGYEQLF. The CDR3 DNA reads as TGTGCCAGCAGCTTAGGGGGATATGAGCAGTTATTC. J is TRBJ2-1 and V is TRBV11-2; D gene ambiguous. CDR1 and CDR2 (germline): SGHAT, FQNNGV. The CDR3 totals 12 residues.